A single sample gave rise to the 9 T cell receptor beta chains below, sequenced in a study of tumor-infiltrating lymphocytes in primary liver carcinoma (dated by TCRdb to 2016 to 2017). Total RNA and DNA were co-extracted without cell sorting from about 19-30 mg of bulk tissue using the AllPrep DNA/RNA mini kit. For sequencing, an Illumina HiSeq 2500 was employed. A constant-region primer and ProtoScript II reverse transcriptase were used to reverse-transcribe TCRbeta-specific cDNA from 500 ng total RNA. Three nested multiplex PCR rounds, following a slightly modified ARM-PCR procedure, were used to build the TCRbeta libraries. Each of the first two PCR rounds ran for about 10 cycles and used multiplex TRBV1-TRBV30 forward primers together with a Cbeta reverse primer. The public sequencing data were trimmed at Q25 with fastp and processed into clonotypes with MiXCR by TCRdb, which kept only in-frame beta chains. For every CDR3 protein sequence, its rows merge into one entry that carries the most common genes and DNA. The sample records 20,000 to 25,000 distinct CDR3 sequences, 80% of which are singletons. The ten largest account for 35% to 40% of the sample.

The sample taken for sequencing was liver tumor tissue from sampling region 2. The meaning of the sample's cell subset or site label: tumor region T2, inferior pole. The receptors shown here come from a woman aged 25-40 years with primary liver carcinoma and hepatitis B virus infection.

Concerning this clonotype itself: The conserved phenylalanine or tryptophan is not found at the CDR3 terminus, so this likely reflects a read error. The DNA is left out, because the CDR3 cannot be placed on it with certainty; the CDR3 is given as TCRdb lists it. CDR3: CASSLAPRVTVELFL. The V gene is TRBV5-6, the J gene TRBJ2-2. From germline, CDR1 is SGHDT and CDR2 YYEEEE. Including both end residues, the CDR3 is 15 amino acids long.

For this clonotype: A read error may produce the germline difference seen at one junction end. The rearrangement joins TRBV13 to TRBJ2-3, with a weak D call TRBD2 (5 bases). The CDR3 has 14 amino acids. The V gene's germline CDR1 is PRHDT and CDR2 FYEKMQ (reference sequence). CDR3 region: CASSSRRATDRQYF. CDR3 sequence (DNA): TGTGCCAGCAGCTCCAGGCGGGCAACAGATAGGCAGTATTTT.

This clonotype was detected many times. This may be a read error: a much more frequent sequence differs by one nucleotide. The chain couples TRBV7-8 to TRBJ1-2; 9 nucleotides align to TRBD1. The length of the CDR3 is 15 residues. Germline V gene sequence: CDR1 SGHVS, CDR2 FQNEAQ. CDR3 loop: CDSSLDRGVLYGYTF. The CDR3, as DNA: TGTGACAGCAGCTTAGACAGGGGGGTCCTCTATGGCTACACCTTC.

Notes on this clonotype: At one of its ends the junction is not consistent with the germline gene, which may arise from a read error. The J gene is TRBJ2-7, the V gene TRBV4-3; perhaps TRBD1 as D (5 bases). CDR1 is LGHNA and CDR2 is YSLEER in the germline V gene. The CDR3 is 15 amino acids. The CDR3 region is CPSSQDFPGSYGQYF. CDR3 coding DNA: TGCCCCAGCAGCCAAGATTTTCCAGGGTCCTACGGGCAGTATTTC.

Turning to this clonotype: As the CDR3 is not closed by the conserved phenylalanine or tryptophan, this likely results from a read error. The genes are TRBV6-5 and TRBJ1-1; D is undetermined. CDR3 length equals 13 residues. Trimming cost V 7 bases and J 10 bases, with 19 bases left between them. CDR1 and CDR2 from the germline V gene are MNHEY and SVGAGI. The CDR3 DNA sequence: TGTGCCAGCACTGAGGGAACTTACACTACAGCTTTCTTA. It codes for CASTEGTYTTAFL.

This clonotype was counted at least ten times. The genes are TRBV11-2 and TRBJ2-3; weak D call: TRBD2 (6 bases). The V gene's germline CDR1 is SGHAT and CDR2 FQNNGV. The V and J ends lost 0 bases and 4 bases respectively, with 14 bases between them. This CDR3 comprises 16 residues. CDR3 sequence reads: CASSLEWRGRADTQYF. CDR3 sequence (DNA): TGTGCCAGCAGCTTAGAGTGGCGGGGTAGGGCAGATACGCAGTATTTT.

Worth noting for this clonotype: This CDR3 is missing its conserved last phenylalanine or tryptophan, likely due to a read error. V gene TRBV28 combines with J gene TRBJ2-5; TRBD2 matches 11 bases. Germline CDR1 is MDHEN and CDR2 is SYDVKM. The V segment lost 2 bases and the J segment 2 bases; nucleotides outside the gene matches: 10. The length of the CDR3 is 18 residues. As DNA, the CDR3 is TGTGCCAGCAGTTTAACGGATACGGGACTAGCGGCACAAGAGACCCAGTACTTA. Its translation is CASSLTDTGLAAQETQYL.

As concerns this clonotype: A junction boundary mismatches the germline segment, possibly from a read error. V gene TRBV11-1 combines with J gene TRBJ2-1; 9 nucleotides line up with TRBD1. This CDR3 is built from 15 residues. Germline V lookup: CDR1 SGHAT, CDR2 FQDESV (reference sequence). DNA for the CDR3: TGTGTCAGTAGCGGACCAGGGACAGGGAACAATGAGCAGCTCTTC. It translates to CVSSGPGTGNNEQLF.

The count of this clonotype is one. This sequence joins TRBV11-3 and TRBJ2-5; TRBD2 matches 11 bases. Germline values: CDR1 SGHNT, CDR2 YENEEA. The CDR3 covers 17 residues. After removal of 5 bases from V and 4 bases from J, the junction contained 12 bases not matched to a gene. The CDR3 sequence is CASSPSLAGVSGETQYF. DNA of the CDR3: TGTGCCAGCAGCCCTTCACTAGCGGGAGTTAGCGGAGAGACCCAGTACTTC. Variable domain in full (rest from reference TRBV11-3 and TRBJ2-5): EAGVVQSPRYKIIEKKQPVAFWCNPISGHNTLYWYLQNLGQGPELLIRYENEEAVDDSQLPKDRFSAERLKGVDSTLKIQPAELGDSAVYLCASSPSLAGVSGETQYFGPGTRLLVL.